This T cell receptor beta chain was found in a study of cytomegalovirus exposure and HLA in healthy donors. About the research overall: The Caucasian-associated ancestry cluster contained 75% to 85% of the roughly 400 genotyped donors. Study-level results: Reported findings show TCR beta sequences accurately forecast HLA-A and HLA-B alleles in most subjects.

It was with 60 Vbeta and 13 Jbeta primers that the PCR ran. Clones were read by immunoSEQ multiplex PCR, and TCRdb kept only the in-frame ones, dropping some. The table has some 130,000 clones, 73% seen once. Concerning this clone itself: Its antigen is unknown.

V shed 0 bases and J shed 5 bases, with 11 bases lying between them. This CDR3 spans 15 amino acids. CDR1 and CDR2 from the germline V gene are SGHRS and YFSETQ. Sequencing was carried out using PBMCs. The source of this sequence is a woman aged 40 to 50 in good health and CMV-seronegative. The rearrangement links TRBV5-1 to TRBJ2-2; D might be TRBD2 (5 bases). In DNA, the CDR3 is TGCGCCAGCAGCTTGGTGCCAGGAGGAACCGGGGAGCTGTTTTTT. Protein sequence: CASSLVPGGTGELFF.